Shown below are 17 T cell receptor beta chains from a single sample sequenced in a study of blood T cell repertoires in COVID-19. TCRdb's table, derived via immunoSEQ multiplex PCR, lists solely in-frame clones and lacks some. The top ten hold roughly 3.5% of the sample, which has tens of thousands of clones, roughly 79% seen once. Specimen: peripheral blood. These receptors came from a man aged 55 to 70 with acute or convalescent COVID-19.

The V gene is TRBV6-5, the J gene TRBJ1-2; 10 bases agree with TRBD1. Looked up from germline, CDR1 is MNHEY and CDR2 is SVGAGI. The CDR3 has 13 residues. V trimming: 5 bases; J trimming: 7 bases; junction bases outside the gene matches: 4. The chain's CDR3 is CASSPDRGPGYTF. In DNA, the CDR3 is TGTGCCAGCAGTCCCGACAGGGGGCCTGGCTACACCTTC.

The chain recombines TRBV9 with TRBJ1-1; no definite D call. CDR3 length equals 12 residues. Germline-derived CDR1 and CDR2 are SGDLS and YYNGEE. The V and J ends lost 3 bases and 7 bases respectively, with 10 bases between them. DNA for the CDR3: TGTGCCAGCAGCGCCCCAGGAATTGAAGCTTTCTTT. It yields the protein CASSAPGIEAFF.

A single count supports this clone. V usage is TRBV4-1 and J usage is TRBJ1-2, with D unresolved. Germline CDR1 MGHRA, CDR2 YSYEKL. CDR3 length: 15 amino acids. The ends were cut back, 0 bases at V and 7 bases at J, with 15 bases in the middle. The CDR3 loop reads CASSQEEGERLGYTF. CDR3 DNA sequence: TGCGCCAGCAGCCAAGAAGAGGGTGAACGTCTTGGCTACACCTTC.

This CDR3 is CAWSDQGGYGYTF. The CDR3 nucleotides read TGTGCCTGGAGTGACCAGGGAGGGTATGGCTACACCTTC. The J gene is TRBJ1-2, the V gene TRBV30, with TRBD1 as a possible D gene (5 bases). The CDR3 extends over 13 amino acids. V was clipped by 1 base and J by 5 bases, with 11 bases between them. The germline CDR1 and CDR2 sequences are GTSNPN and SVGIG (reference sequence). The full variable domain, rest sourced from reference TRBV30 and TRBJ1-2, is SQTIHQWPATLVQPVGSPLSLECTVEGTSNPNLYWYRQAAGRGLQLLFYSVGIGQISSEVPQNLSASRPQDRQFILSSKKLLLSDSGFYLCAWSDQGGYGYTFGSGTRLTVV.

This rearrangement joins TRBV7-9 to TRBJ2-2; 13 positions match TRBD2. CDR1 and CDR2 (germline): SEHNR, FQNEAQ (reference sequence). Germline trimming cut 4 bases from V and 2 bases from J; bases unmatched to any gene: 7. This CDR3 comprises 18 residues. The CDR3 sequence is CASSSPGLAGPNTGELFF. The CDR3 DNA follows: TGTGCCAGCAGCTCGCCGGGACTAGCGGGGCCTAACACCGGGGAGCTGTTTTTT. Supplemented by reference TRBV7-9 and TRBJ2-2, the full variable domain reads DTGVSQNPRHKITKRGQNVTFRCDPISEHNRLYWYRQTLGQGPEFLTYFQNEAQLEKSRLLSDRFSAERPKGSFSTLEIQRTEQGDSAMYLCASSSPGLAGPNTGELFFGEGSRLTVL.

The V and J genes are TRBV7-9 and TRBJ1-1; 10 bases fit TRBD1. Germline V gives CDR1 SEHNR, CDR2 FQNEAQ (reference sequence). Trimming at V came to 5 bases and at J to 0 bases, leaving 6 bases not matched to a gene. CDR3 size: 16 residues. Here the CDR3 DNA reads TGTGCCAGCAGCATCAGACAGGGGGCGATGAACACTGAAGCTTTCTTT. It yields the protein CASSIRQGAMNTEAFF.

The chain recombines TRBV7-9 with TRBJ2-7; 8 positions agree with TRBD2. The germline CDR1 and CDR2 sequences are SEHNR and FQNEAQ (reference sequence). The ends lost 3 bases at V and 0 bases at J; junction bases unmatched: 10. This CDR3 spans 17 amino acids. The CDR3 reads CASSFGGGGPSSYEQYF. CDR3 bases: TGTGCCAGCAGCTTCGGGGGGGGAGGGCCGAGCTCCTACGAGCAGTACTTC.

V and J are TRBV6-5 and TRBJ1-2; 7 nucleotides agree with TRBD1. The CDR3 runs to 13 residues. V lost 5 bases to trimming and J lost 4 bases; unmatched junction nucleotides: 4. Germline V gives CDR1 MNHEY, CDR2 SVGAGI. CDR3 amino acids: CASSTGQTYGYTF. DNA of the CDR3: TGTGCCAGCAGTACGGGACAGACCTATGGCTACACCTTC.

This rearrangement joins TRBV9 to TRBJ2-3; D uncertain. The CDR3 runs to 13 residues. CDR1 is SGDLS and CDR2 is YYNGEE in the germline V gene. Trimming left V 6 bases short and J 5 bases short, with 13 bases between. CDR3 in DNA: TGTGCCAGCAATTTGGAGAACGAAGATACGCAGTATTTT. Protein sequence: CASNLENEDTQYF.

This chain uses TRBV21-1 with TRBJ1-5; the table's D call, TRBD1, was not checked against the DNA. TRBV21-1 is flagged as a pseudogene. The CDR3 loop spans 14 amino acids. The CDR3 DNA sequence: TGTGCCAGCATCTCCAAAAGGGGTTGCCAGCCCCAGCATTTT. Translated, it gives CASISKRGCQPQHF.

The V call is TRBV18, the J call TRBJ1-2, with 7 bases that match TRBD1. Trimming cost V 2 bases and J 6 bases; bases outside gene matches: 3. This CDR3 comprises 13 residues. Looked up from germline, CDR1 is KGHSH and CDR2 is LQKENI. The CDR3: CASSPDRADGYTF. The CDR3 DNA sequence: TGTGCCAGCTCACCAGACAGGGCTGATGGCTACACCTTC.

The chain links TRBV6-5 to TRBJ2-2; D perhaps matches TRBD1 (6 bases). The length of the CDR3 is 14 residues. V lost 6 bases, J lost 6 bases, and 14 bases lay in between. Germline CDR1 MNHEY, CDR2 SVGAGI. The CDR3 here is CASRATGTAGELFF. As DNA, the CDR3 is TGTGCCAGCAGGGCGACAGGCACGGCCGGGGAGCTGTTTTTT.

V is TRBV4-1 and J is TRBJ1-5, with D tentatively TRBD1 (5 bases). CDR1 and CDR2 (germline): MGHRA, YSYEKL. V lost 0 bases to trimming and J lost 0 bases, with 12 bases between them. The CDR3 has 17 residues. As DNA, the CDR3 is TGCGCCAGCAGCCAAGAAGTTACAGGAGATAGCAATCAGCCCCAGCATTTT. Its translation: CASSQEVTGDSNQPQHF.

The chain carries TRBV28 and TRBJ2-1; TRBD1 matches at 8 bases. V trimming: 8 bases; J trimming: 4 bases; junction bases outside the gene matches: 7. The CDR3 has 14 residues. CDR1 MDHEN and CDR2 SYDVKM come from the germline V gene. CDR3 in amino acids: CASLRTGSYNEQFF. The CDR3 DNA follows: TGTGCCAGCCTTCGGACAGGGTCTTACAATGAGCAGTTCTTC.

V gene TRBV5-6 combines with J gene TRBJ1-1; 7 bases map to TRBD1. V lost 3 bases, J lost 10 bases, and 9 bases stayed unmatched. Per the germline V gene, CDR1 is SGHDT and CDR2 is YYEEEE. The CDR3 is 13 amino acids. In DNA form, the CDR3 reads TGTGCCAGCAGCTCCTTTCAACAGGGGTTAGCTTTCTTT. This sequence encodes CASSSFQQGLAFF.

The chain uses TRBV6-1 and TRBJ1-4; TRBD1 is a possible D gene (5 bases). The CDR3 runs to 14 residues. Germline CDR1 is MNHNS and CDR2 is SASEGT. Trimming cost V 3 bases and J 5 bases, with 10 bases left between them. CDR3 protein: CASSERGGNEKLFF. CDR3 sequence (DNA): TGTGCCAGCAGTGAGCGGGGGGGAAATGAAAAACTGTTTTTT.

The rearrangement links TRBV6-5 to TRBJ1-1; a weak D match, TRBD1 (5 bases). Trimming pared 2 bases from V and 0 bases from J, leaving 10 bases between. The CDR3 has 15 residues. From germline, CDR1 is MNHEY and CDR2 SVGAGI. In nucleotides, the CDR3 is TGTGCCAGCAGTTACGGGCAGGGTTTGAACACTGAAGCTTTCTTT. The encoded protein is CASSYGQGLNTEAFF.